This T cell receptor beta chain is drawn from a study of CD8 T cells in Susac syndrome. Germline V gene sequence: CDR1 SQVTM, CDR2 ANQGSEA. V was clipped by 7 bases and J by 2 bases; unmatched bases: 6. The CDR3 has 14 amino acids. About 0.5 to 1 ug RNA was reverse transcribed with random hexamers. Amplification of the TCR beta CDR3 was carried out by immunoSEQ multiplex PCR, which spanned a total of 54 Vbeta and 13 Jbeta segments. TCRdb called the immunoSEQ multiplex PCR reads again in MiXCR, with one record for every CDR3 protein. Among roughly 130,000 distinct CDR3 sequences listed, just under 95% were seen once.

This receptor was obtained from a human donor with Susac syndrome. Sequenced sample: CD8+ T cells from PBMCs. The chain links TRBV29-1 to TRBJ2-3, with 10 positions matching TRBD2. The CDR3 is CSALTSGNTDTQYF. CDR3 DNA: TGCAGCGCCCTAACTAGCGGGAACACAGATACGCAGTATTTT.